Listed below are T cell receptor beta chains from one sample, sequenced in a study of cytomegalovirus exposure and HLA in healthy donors. Clones were sequenced by immunoSEQ multiplex PCR, and TCRdb holds only the in-frame ones, with some missing. The data show 120,000 or so clones, roughly 82% seen once. The specimen sequenced was PBMCs. These receptor sequences come from a man between 18 and 35 years old in good health and CMV-seronegative. CDR3s include the opening cysteine and the closing phenylalanine or tryptophan. The order of the fields is CDR3 length, clone size, D gene, V gene, J gene, CDR3 protein, CDR3 DNA. D genes are given only for firm matches. Expanded clones get a size class; other rows say once, few or many, or leave the size out.

13	NA	TRBD1	TRBV6-1	TRBJ1-5	CASSAQGYQPQHF	TGTGCCAGCAGTGCACAGGGGTACCAGCCCCAGCATTTT
10	NA	NA	TRBV29-1	TRBJ1-1	CSVSGAEAFF	TGCAGCGTCTCTGGAGCTGAAGCTTTCTTT
15	NA	NA	TRBV5-6	TRBJ2-5	CASSPGQARGETQYF	TGTGCCAGCAGCCCGGGACAAGCGAGGGGAGAGACCCAGTACTTC
12	NA	NA	TRBV7-8	TRBJ2-1	CASSYNNNEQFF	TGTGCCAGCAGCTATAATAACAATGAGCAGTTCTTC
13	NA	NA	TRBV2	TRBJ1-2	CASSYYSRYGYTF	TGTGCCAGCAGTTACTACTCGCGCTATGGCTACACCTTC
15	NA	TRBD2	TRBV9	TRBJ2-7	CASSPLAGGYYEQYF	TGTGCCAGCAGCCCACTAGCGGGAGGCTACTACGAGCAGTACTTC
15	NA	NA	TRBV2	TRBJ2-3	CAATTGQVYTDTQYF	TGTGCCGCTACAACAGGCCAAGTTTATACAGATACGCAGTATTTT
14	NA	TRBD1	TRBV10-2	TRBJ2-7	CASSDLDRVDEQYF	TGCGCCAGCAGTGACCTCGACAGGGTAGACGAGCAGTACTTC
16	NA	NA	TRBV5-1	TRBJ2-6	CASSSTGTSGANVLTF	TGCGCCAGCAGCTCCACAGGGACCTCTGGGGCCAACGTCCTGACTTTC
17	NA	TRBD2	TRBV4-2	TRBJ2-3	CASSQLSSGESTDTQYF	TGTGCCAGCAGCCAGCTCTCTAGCGGGGAGAGCACAGATACGCAGTATTTT
12	NA	TRBD1	TRBV9	TRBJ1-2	CASSVRGYGYTF	TGTGCCAGCAGCGTCAGGGGGTATGGCTACACCTTC
14	NA	NA	TRBV5-4	TRBJ1-1	CASSLGGKQPEAFF	TGTGCCAGCAGCCTTGGAGGAAAACAGCCTGAAGCTTTCTTT
16	NA	TRBD2	TRBV6-4	TRBJ2-1	CASSVLAGGPGSEQFF	TGTGCCAGCAGTGTACTAGCGGGGGGGCCTGGGAGTGAGCAGTTCTTC
15	NA	TRBD1	TRBV5-6	TRBJ1-2	CASSLVRDRSYGYTF	TGTGCCAGCAGCTTGGTTCGGGACAGGAGCTATGGCTACACCTTC
17	NA	NA	TRBV27	TRBJ2-1	CASSLMGRASTYNEQFF	TGTGCCAGCAGTTTAATGGGGCGCGCCAGTACCTACAATGAGCAGTTCTTC
17	once	NA	TRBV11-2	TRBJ2-6	CASSLSPLSSGANVLTF	TGTGCCAGCAGCTTGAGTCCACTAAGCTCTGGGGCCAACGTCCTGACTTTC
14	NA	NA	TRBV5-1	TRBJ2-5	CASTSNREGETQYF	TGCGCCAGCACTTCAAACAGGGAGGGGGAGACCCAGTACTTC
15	once	NA	TRBV7-2	TRBJ2-2	CASSDRVEAPGELFF	TGTGCCAGCAGCGACCGGGTGGAGGCCCCCGGGGAGCTGTTTTTT
15	NA	NA	TRBV27	TRBJ1-6	CASSLGNGGYSPLHF	TGTGCCAGCAGTTTGGGGAACGGGGGATATTCACCCCTCCACTTT
14	NA	NA	TRBV7-9	TRBJ2-2	CASSPPEYTGELFF	TGTGCCAGCAGCCCACCCGAGTACACCGGGGAGCTGTTTTTT
16	NA	TRBD2	TRBV10-3	TRBJ2-1	CAISVNSGGAVDEQFF	TGTGCCATCAGTGTTAATAGCGGGGGGGCCGTAGATGAGCAGTTCTTC
15	NA	NA	TRBV2	TRBJ2-4	CASSDRSQSTNIQYF	TGTGCCAGCAGTGACAGGTCCCAATCTACAAACATTCAGTACTTC
13	few	NA	TRBV19	TRBJ2-3	CASRVAGADTQYF	TGTGCCAGTAGAGTTGCAGGGGCAGATACGCAGTATTTT
12	NA	NA	TRBV6-5	TRBJ1-2	CASSFSGGGYTF	TGTGCCAGCAGTTTTAGCGGCGGGGGCTACACCTTC
15	NA	NA	TRBV6-1	TRBJ2-2	CASRPGTSNTGELFF	TGTGCCAGCCGACCCGGGACTTCGAACACCGGGGAGCTGTTTTTT
14	NA	NA	TRBV5-4	TRBJ1-3	CASSFGRAGNTIYF	TGTGCCAGCAGCTTTGGCAGGGCTGGAAACACCATATATTTT
11	NA	NA	TRBV10-3	TRBJ2-7	CATQTGYEQYF	TGTGCCACCCAGACTGGCTACGAGCAGTACTTC
16	NA	TRBD1	TRBV11-2	TRBJ2-7	CASSLTTGGTPHEQYF	TGTGCCAGCAGCTTAACGACAGGGGGCACCCCCCACGAGCAGTACTTC
11	NA	NA	TRBV30	TRBJ2-1	CAWTQYNEQFF	TGTGCCTGGACCCAATACAATGAGCAGTTCTTC
15	NA	TRBD2	TRBV7-6	TRBJ2-2	CASSLGTSGTGELFF	TGTGCCAGCAGCTTAGGGACTAGCGGCACCGGGGAGCTGTTTTTT
15	NA	NA	TRBV19	TRBJ2-3	CATSSSPAGTDTQYF	TGTGCTACCTCCTCAAGCCCGGCGGGCACAGATACGCAGTATTTT
14	once	NA	TRBV30	TRBJ1-5	CAWTQGNSNQPQHF	TGTGCCTGGACACAGGGTAATAGCAATCAGCCCCAGCATTTT
14	NA	TRBD2	TRBV5-4	TRBJ2-1	CASSSLGGDYEQFF	TGTGCCAGCAGCTCCCTTGGGGGGGATTATGAGCAGTTCTTC
13	NA	NA	TRBV28	TRBJ2-1	CAASGTPWDEQFF	TGTGCCGCCTCCGGGACACCTTGGGATGAGCAGTTCTTC
15	NA	NA	TRBV30	TRBJ2-5	CAWSGVSGVMGTQYF	TGTGCCTGGAGTGGGGTTAGCGGAGTCATGGGGACCCAGTACTTC
15	NA	NA	TRBV7-2	TRBJ1-1	CASSHQVFMNTEAFF	TGTGCCAGCAGCCACCAGGTGTTCATGAACACTGAAGCTTTCTTT
15	once	NA	TRBV4-1	TRBJ1-5	CASSQVAGLRQPQHF	TGCGCCAGCAGCCAAGTGGCAGGGCTACGGCAGCCCCAGCATTTT
15	NA	TRBD1	TRBV30	TRBJ1-5	CAWRQTGGESQPQHF	TGTGCCTGGAGACAGACAGGGGGGGAAAGTCAGCCCCAGCATTTT
13	NA	NA	TRBV6-1	TRBJ1-2	CASSQTGNYGYTF	TGTGCCAGCAGCCAAACAGGGAACTATGGCTACACCTTC
16	NA	TRBD2	TRBV4-1	TRBJ2-1	CASSQGTSGKYNEQFF	TGCGCCAGCAGCCAAGGGACTAGCGGGAAATACAATGAGCAGTTCTTC
14	once	TRBD1	TRBV30	TRBJ1-2	CAWLQGTAVYGYTF	TGTGCCTGGCTTCAGGGGACAGCAGTTTATGGCTACACCTTC
13	NA	TRBD1	TRBV6-6	TRBJ2-3	CASRQGTGDTQYF	TGTGCCAGCAGACAGGGGACAGGAGATACGCAGTATTTT